The TCR beta chain under discussion was sequenced for a study of graft-versus-host responses after intestinal transplantation. Study observations and caveats: There was an association between peak levels of circulating GvH clones and early post-transplant HvG declines.

Points on this clone: Antigen: not known.

Germline CDR1 SQVTM, CDR2 ANQGSEA. The ends lost 7 bases at V and 0 bases at J; junction bases unmatched: 0. The CDR3 extends over 13 amino acids. Clones were read by immunoSEQ multiplex PCR, and TCRdb kept only the in-frame ones, dropping some. Found here are tens of thousands of clones, about nine tenths of them singletons; the top ten hold roughly 2.7%. The rearrangement joins TRBV29-1 to TRBJ2-1, with TRBD2 matching over 10 bases. The sequence was collected from a human donor who was the organ donor for an intestinal transplant. The source was unstimulated CD4+ T cells sorted from spleen or lymph node cells, collected before transplant. This chain's CDR3 is CSASGSSYNEQFF. In nucleotides, the CDR3 is TGCAGCGCTAGCGGGAGCTCCTACAATGAGCAGTTCTTC.